This TCR beta chain emerged from a study of PD-1 blockade in classical Hodgkin lymphoma. This sample's time point: cycle 4 day 1 (C4D1), after about 6 weeks of nivolumab. Every patient was affected by relapse after autologous stem cell transplantation, while exposure to brentuximab vedotin was not uniform. The study isolated CD8+ T cells from thawed PBMCs by magnetic negative selection. Method: immunoSEQ multiplex PCR; TCRdb's copy keeps in-frame clones and lacks some. Of about 20,000 clones listed, about 80% are singletons. CDR3 length equals 14 residues. Germline-derived CDR1 and CDR2 are LNHNV and YYDKDF (reference sequence). Trimming shortened V by 1 base and J by 1 base, and 6 bases separated the two germline ends. Concerning this clone: This sample also contains other DNA sequences that code for the same CDR3.

V is TRBV15 and J is TRBJ2-3; D is unresolved. The sample in question was CD8+ T cells from blood, obtained before the fourth cycle of nivolumab. The clonotype comes from a human donor with classical Hodgkin lymphoma. CDR3 amino acids: CATSRVGGTDTQYF. CDR3 in DNA: TGTGCCACCAGCAGAGTGGGTGGCACAGATACGCAGTATTTT. The complete variable domain, with remaining parts taken from reference TRBV15 and TRBJ2-3, reads DAMVIQNPRYQVTQFGKPVTLSCSQTLNHNVMYWYQQKSSQAPKLLFHYYDKDFNNEADTPDNFQSRRPNTSFCFLDIRSPGLGDTAMYLCATSRVGGTDTQYFGPGTRLTVL.